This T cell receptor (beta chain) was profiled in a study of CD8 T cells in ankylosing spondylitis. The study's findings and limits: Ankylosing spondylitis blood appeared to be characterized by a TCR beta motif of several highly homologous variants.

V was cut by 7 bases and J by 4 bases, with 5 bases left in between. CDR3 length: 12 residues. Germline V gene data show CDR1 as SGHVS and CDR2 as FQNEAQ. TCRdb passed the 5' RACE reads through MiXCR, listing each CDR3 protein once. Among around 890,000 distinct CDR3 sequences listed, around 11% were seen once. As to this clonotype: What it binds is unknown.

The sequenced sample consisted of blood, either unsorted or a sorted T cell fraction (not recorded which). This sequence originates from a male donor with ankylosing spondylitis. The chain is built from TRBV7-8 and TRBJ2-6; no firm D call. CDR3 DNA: TGTGCCAGCACCCTGGGGGCCAACGTCCTGACTTTC. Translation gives CASTLGANVLTF.